This TCR beta chain was sequenced for a study of blood T cells in healthy people across ages. V lost 6 bases and J lost 6; bases outside the gene matches: 14. Germline V gene lookup returns CDR1 MNHEY and CDR2 SMNVEV (reference sequence). The CDR3 totals 16 residues. Study results and caveats: In long-lived donors, naive CD4+ cell counts and diversity exceeded those of aged donors. Unsorted PBMC material precluded a definitive naive versus antigen-experienced comparison. Estimated diversity that came from one million T cells was considered an underestimate. Possibly, changes in expanded clonotypes were confounded because donor CMV status was unknown.

To note about this clonotype: Its antigen is not known.

It was with a sample-barcoded 5' primer and a J-beta primer mix that a second PCR of about 6 to 12 cycles was run. MiXCR, applied by TCRdb to the 5' RACE reads, yields one record per CDR3 protein. Of nearly 800,000 distinct CDR3 sequences in the sample, roughly three fifths were seen once. The sequence was collected from a man aged 40-49 years in good health. Sample: blood. This sequence joins TRBV27 and TRBJ2-3; the match to TRBD2 covers 8 bases. This CDR3 reads CASRPRAERGMDTQYF. CDR3 coding DNA: TGTGCCAGCAGGCCCAGGGCGGAGCGGGGGATGGATACGCAGTATTTT.